This is a list of T cell receptor beta chains from one sample in a study of blood T cell repertoires in COVID-19. Only in-frame clones appear in the TCRdb table, and some are missing; sequencing was by immunoSEQ multiplex PCR. Of 350,000 or so clones detected, around 90% appear once; the ten largest clones hold approximately 6.2%. Sequenced sample: peripheral blood. These receptors all come from a young man with active or convalescent COVID-19. The CDR3 runs from the conserved cysteine through the conserved F or W. Fields, in order: CDR3 length, V gene, clone size, J gene, CDR3 protein. A row's size may be missing; if present it is once, few, many or a size class.

length: 15; V: TRBV27; size: once; J: TRBJ1-6; CDR3: CASKGQGIDNSPLHF
length: 15; V: TRBV10-3; size: .; J: TRBJ1-2; CDR3: CAISESKGGNYGYTF
length: 14; V: TRBV27; size: .; J: TRBJ2-7; CDR3: CASSLTGRGNEQYF
length: 15; V: TRBV4-2; size: .; J: TRBJ1-5; CDR3: CASSKDRGSNQPQHF
length: 19; V: TRBV9; size: .; J: TRBJ2-3; CDR3: CASGDIKPYSGLGADTQYF
length: 12; V: TRBV28; size: .; J: TRBJ2-7; CDR3: CASSLKAGEQYF
length: 15; V: TRBV5-1; size: .; J: TRBJ2-2; CDR3: CASSPSGSVVRELFF
length: 14; V: TRBV29-1; size: .; J: TRBJ2-1; CDR3: CSVEDLGLNNEQFF
length: 22; V: TRBV30; size: once; J: TRBJ1-3; CDR3: CAWSTRRGSDRAIRRPGNTIYF
length: 16; V: TRBV5-1; size: .; J: TRBJ2-1; CDR3: CASSLLAGGYGNEQFF
length: 15; V: TRBV7-2; size: .; J: TRBJ1-1; CDR3: CASSLEATDNTEAFF
length: 15; V: TRBV6-5; size: .; J: TRBJ1-2; CDR3: CASSYSETGGSGYTF
length: 14; V: TRBV10-3; size: .; J: TRBJ2-2; CDR3: CAISESGPTGELFF
length: 14; V: TRBV4-3; size: .; J: TRBJ1-5; CDR3: CASSPGQGYQPQHF
length: 16; V: TRBV3-1/TRBV3-2; size: .; J: TRBJ1-1; CDR3: CASRGQGEVRNTEAFF
length: 15; V: TRBV15; size: .; J: TRBJ1-3; CDR3: CATSRAQGIGYTIYF
length: 12; V: TRBV7-4; size: once; J: TRBJ2-1; CDR3: CASSFRGNEQFF
length: 13; V: TRBV19; size: .; J: TRBJ2-1; CDR3: CASRQGLYNEQFF